This T cell receptor (beta chain) derives from a study of cytomegalovirus exposure and HLA in healthy donors. Overall study results and limits: The classifier was said to identify cytomegalovirus status with high specificity and sensitivity.

Use of 60 Vbeta and 13 Jbeta primers characterized the PCR. Clones were sequenced by immunoSEQ multiplex PCR, and TCRdb holds only the in-frame ones, with some missing. The listing records about 72,000 clones. The CDR3 extends over 18 amino acids. The trim removed 4 bases at V and 2 bases at J, leaving 12 bases unmatched. Looked up from germline, CDR1 is SGHDT and CDR2 is YYEEEE. Healthy bone marrow donors formed the donor group. Remarks on this clone: Its target is not known.

V and J are TRBV5-6 and TRBJ1-3, with TRBD1 matching over 10 bases. The clonotype comes from a man between 40 and 49 years old in good health and CMV-seronegative. Specimen: PBMCs. The CDR3: CASSPDRGPAWTGNTIYF. CDR3 nucleotide sequence: TGTGCCAGCAGCCCCGACAGGGGGCCTGCGTGGACTGGAAACACCATATATTTT.